This T cell receptor beta chain was identified in a study of PD-L1 blockade in urothelial cancer. Background on the study: Men with urothelial cancer arising in the bladder made up about 90% of the roughly 29 patients. Typically, measured as a median, blood samples had more than 110,000 T cells. The study, taken as a whole, reports: Below-median TCR clonality that was measured in pretreatment blood predicted better survival.

The time point is: pretreatment peripheral blood. This table comes from immunoSEQ multiplex PCR, and its TCRdb copy is limited to in-frame clones, with some not included. The table includes roughly 54,000 clones, approximately 90% detected once. Germline values: CDR1 KGHSH, CDR2 LQKENI. Trimming pared 5 bases from V and 4 bases from J, leaving 11 bases between. The CDR3 runs 13 residues. For this clone: Its cognate antigen is unknown.

The rearrangement joins TRBV18 to TRBJ1-1, with D hard to call. This TCR was sampled from a woman aged 55-75 years with urothelial cancer. Sequenced here: PBMCs, sampled around atezolizumab (anti-PD-L1) treatment. CDR3 in DNA: TGTGCCAGCTCAGGAATCCCGGGCACTGAAGCTTTCTTT. Amino acids: CASSGIPGTEAFF.